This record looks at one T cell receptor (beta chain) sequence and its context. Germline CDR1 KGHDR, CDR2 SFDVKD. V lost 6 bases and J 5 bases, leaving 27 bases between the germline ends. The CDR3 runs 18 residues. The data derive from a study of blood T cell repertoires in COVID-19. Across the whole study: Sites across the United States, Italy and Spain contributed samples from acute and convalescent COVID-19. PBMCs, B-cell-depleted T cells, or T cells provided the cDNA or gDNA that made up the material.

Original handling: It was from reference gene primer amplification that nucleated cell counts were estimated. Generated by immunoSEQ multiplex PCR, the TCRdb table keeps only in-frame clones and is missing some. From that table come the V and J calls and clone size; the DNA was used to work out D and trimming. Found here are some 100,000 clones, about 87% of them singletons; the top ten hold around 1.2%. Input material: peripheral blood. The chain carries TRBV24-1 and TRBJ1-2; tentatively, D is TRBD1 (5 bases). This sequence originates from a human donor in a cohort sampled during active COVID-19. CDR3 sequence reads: CATSSGREGKGSIYGYTF. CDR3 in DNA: TGTGCCACCAGTTCGGGCAGGGAGGGCAAGGGCTCAATATATGGCTACACCTTC.